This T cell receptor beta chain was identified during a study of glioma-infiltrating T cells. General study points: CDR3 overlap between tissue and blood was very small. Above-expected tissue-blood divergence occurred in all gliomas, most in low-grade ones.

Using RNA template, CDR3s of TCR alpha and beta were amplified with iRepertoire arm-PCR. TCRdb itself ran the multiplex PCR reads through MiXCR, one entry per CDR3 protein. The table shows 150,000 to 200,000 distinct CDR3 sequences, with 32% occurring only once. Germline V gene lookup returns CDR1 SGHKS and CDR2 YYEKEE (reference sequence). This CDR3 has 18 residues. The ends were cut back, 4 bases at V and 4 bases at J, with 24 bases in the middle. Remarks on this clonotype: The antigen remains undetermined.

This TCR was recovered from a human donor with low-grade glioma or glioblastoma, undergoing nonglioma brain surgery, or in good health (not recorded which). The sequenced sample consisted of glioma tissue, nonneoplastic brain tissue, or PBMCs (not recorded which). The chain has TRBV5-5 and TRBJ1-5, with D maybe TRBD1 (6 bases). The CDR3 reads CASSPGEGGMFTNQPQHF. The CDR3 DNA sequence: TGTGCCAGCAGCCCCGGTGAAGGGGGTATGTTTACAAATCAGCCCCAGCATTTT.